The next 19 T cell receptor beta chains were all read from a single sample in a study of type 1 and type 2 diabetes patients. The PCR template was genomic DNA. A primer set of 30 forward and 13 reverse primers amplified the CDR3. Each CDR3 protein is one row after TCRdb ran MiXCR on the multiplex PCR reads. Here the sample spans fewer than 350,000 distinct CDR3 sequences, roughly 50% being singletons. Sequencing used peripheral blood mononuclear cells (PBMCs). These receptors were taken from a man aged 18 to 29 with type 2 diabetes.

The rearrangement uses TRBV19 and TRBJ2-7, with D possibly being TRBD2 (6 bases). Trimming removed 3 bases at V and 7 bases at J, with 19 bases between. The CDR3 consists of 15 residues. Germline values: CDR1 LNHDA, CDR2 SQIVND (reference sequence). Here the CDR3 reads CASSMWLEGPGEQYF. The CDR3, as DNA: TGTGCCAGTAGTATGTGGTTGGAGGGGCCAGGGGAGCAGTACTTC.

This clonotype was found a few times. V usage is TRBV12-3 or TRBV12-4 and J usage is TRBJ2-3; D call uncertain. The CDR3 has 14 residues. Trimming stripped 2 bases from V and 0 bases from J, with 6 bases between. The CDR3 spells CASSLFVSTDTQYF. CDR3 nucleotide sequence: TGTGCCAGCAGTTTATTTGTTAGCACAGATACGCAGTATTTT.

The chain employs TRBV2 and TRBJ2-5; D is undetermined. Trimming pared 6 bases from V and 1 base from J, leaving 12 bases between. The germline gives CDR1 SNHLY, CDR2 FYNNEI. This CDR3 is 14 amino acids long. CDR3 protein: CASSRGALQETQYF. In DNA, the CDR3 is TGTGCCAGCAGCCGCGGTGCTCTCCAAGAGACCCAGTACTTC. Drawing the rest from reference TRBV2 and TRBJ2-5, the complete variable domain is EPEVTQTPSHQVTQMGQEVILRCVPISNHLYFYWYRQILGQKVEFLVSFYNNEISEKSEIFDDQFSVERPDGSNFTLKIRSTKLEDSAMYFCASSRGALQETQYFGPGTRLLVL.

As for this clonotype: This may be a read error, as it is one base from a much larger clone. This likely comes from a read error, as the CDR3 has no conserved phenylalanine or tryptophan at its end. The chain employs TRBV6-6 and TRBJ2-7, with 8 bases matching TRBD1. Trimming took 6 bases from V and 5 from J; bases not matched to a gene: 12. Per the germline V gene, CDR1 is MNHNY and CDR2 is SVGAGI (reference sequence). The CDR3 loop spans 15 amino acids. The CDR3 nucleotides are TGTGCCAGCAGGGGCCGGACAGGGAGGTCCCACGAGCAGTACTCC. Protein sequence: CASRGRTGRSHEQYS.

In the case of this clonotype: A read error may be the cause here, since a much bigger clone is one base away. V is TRBV19 and J is TRBJ1-1; D gene unclear. In germline, CDR1 is LNHDA, CDR2 SQIVND (reference sequence). The CDR3 extends over 13 amino acids. DNA for the CDR3: TGTGCCAGTAGTACGACCCTGAACACTAAAGCTTTCTTT. Protein sequence: CASSTTLNTKAFF.

The V and J genes are TRBV20-1 and TRBJ2-7; maybe TRBD1 (5 bases). In germline, CDR1 is DFQATT, CDR2 SNEGSKA (reference sequence). This CDR3 has 17 amino acids. Trimming shortened V by 0 bases and J by 2 bases, and 20 bases separated the two germline ends. CDR3 region: CSARDFILQGQPYEQYF. The CDR3 DNA reads TGCAGTGCTAGAGATTTTATTCTTCAGGGTCAGCCCTACGAGCAGTACTTC.

The V gene is TRBV4-3, the J gene TRBJ1-6, with TRBD1 matching 7 bases. J was trimmed by 10 bases and V by 0 bases; bases with no gene match: 6. CDR3 length equals 15 residues. Germline V gene data show CDR1 as LGHNA and CDR2 as YSLEER. CDR3 in DNA: TGCGCCAGCAGCCAAGAGCAGGGGGGGACATCACCCCTCCACTTT. Translation gives CASSQEQGGTSPLHF.

The V gene is TRBV6-5, the J gene TRBJ1-2; 8 bases align to TRBD1. The V gene's germline CDR1 is MNHEY and CDR2 SVGAGI. Trimming removed 5 bases from V and 10 bases from J; junction bases left unmatched: 12. The CDR3 is 14 amino acids. CDR3 nucleotides: TGTGCCAGCAGTGAACCTGACAGGGGAAGGGACTACACCTTC. Translation gives CASSEPDRGRDYTF.

The V gene is TRBV28, the J gene TRBJ2-7, with D tentatively TRBD1 (5 bases). This CDR3 is 14 amino acids long. CDR1 and CDR2 (germline): MDHEN, SYDVKM. Trimming left V 4 bases short and J 4 bases short, with 14 bases between. DNA for the CDR3: TGTGCCAGCAGTTCCCCAAATGACAGATACGAGCAGTACTTC. Protein product: CASSSPNDRYEQYF.

The genes are TRBV5-1 and TRBJ2-5; 7 nucleotides agree with TRBD1. V trimming: 2 bases; J trimming: 0 bases; junction bases outside the gene matches: 16. Germline values: CDR1 SGHRS, CDR2 YFSETQ. The CDR3 extends over 19 amino acids. CDR3 sequence (DNA): TGCGCCAGCAGCTTACATATTGTCGGGGCAGGGGGAGACCAAGAGACCCAGTACTTC. It specifies CASSLHIVGAGGDQETQYF.

This clonotype has a handful of counts. This sequence joins TRBV12-3 or TRBV12-4 and TRBJ1-6; D possibly corresponds to TRBD1 (5 bases). The V end lost 2 bases, the J end lost 2 bases, and 13 bases lay between the germline ends. This CDR3 comprises 17 residues. CDR3 DNA sequence: TGTGCCAGCAGTTTAAAGGGGAGAAGAGCCTATAATTCACCCCTCCACTTT. As protein: CASSLKGRRAYNSPLHF.

The chain couples TRBV2 to TRBJ2-2; TRBD2 aligns across 12 bases. V was clipped by 6 bases and J by 2 bases; unmatched bases: 10. CDR3 length: 18 residues. The germline V gene has CDR1 SNHLY and CDR2 FYNNEI. In nucleotides, the CDR3 is TGTGCCAGCAGCTCGAGGACTAGCGGGAACCTTAACACCGGGGAGCTGTTTTTT. It yields the protein CASSSRTSGNLNTGELFF.

This clonotype was seen a few times. The rearrangement uses TRBV29-1 and TRBJ2-3; perhaps TRBD1 as D (6 bases). Germline assignment: CDR1 SQVTM and CDR2 ANQGSEA. This CDR3 contains 17 residues. V gave up 5 bases and J gave up 2 bases, with 23 bases separating them. The CDR3 DNA follows: TGCAGCGTTCACCTCCCGAGACAGGAGATTTTCACAGATACGCAGTATTTT. This codes for CSVHLPRQEIFTDTQYF.

J is TRBJ1-2 and V is TRBV27; D is possibly TRBD1 (5 bases). Trimming took off 10 bases at V and 7 bases at J, with 16 bases between the two ends. The germline V gene encodes CDR1 MNHEY and CDR2 SMNVEV (reference sequence). CDR3 length: 12 residues. The CDR3 region is CATFTGPTGYTF. The CDR3 DNA is TGTGCCACCTTCACAGGCCCAACTGGCTACACCTTC.

This clonotype came up a few times. This chain links TRBV27 with TRBJ1-2; weak D call: TRBD1 (5 bases). The V gene's germline CDR1 is MNHEY and CDR2 SMNVEV (reference sequence). V lost 2 bases to trimming and J lost 6 bases, with 10 bases between them. The CDR3 loop spans 13 amino acids. The CDR3 here is CASSLQGNHGYTF. The CDR3 DNA follows: TGTGCCAGCAGTTTACAGGGTAATCATGGCTACACCTTC.

This clonotype was picked up many times. The rearrangement joins TRBV25-1 to TRBJ1-1, with a tentative D call TRBD1 (5 bases). CDR1 and CDR2 (germline): MGHDK, SYGVNS. This CDR3 is built from 14 residues. Deletions cut 2 bases from V and 8 bases from J, with 15 bases between. The CDR3 nucleotides are TGTGCCAGCAGTGAAGAAGAGGGGCGGCGAGAAGCTTTCTTT. Its protein product is CASSEEEGRREAFF.

The rearrangement joins TRBV25-1 to TRBJ2-5, with D maybe TRBD1 (5 bases). Germline V lookup: CDR1 MGHDK, CDR2 SYGVNS. V dropped 6 bases and J dropped 1 base, with 9 bases sitting between them. This CDR3 has 13 residues. In DNA, the CDR3 is TGTGCCAGCAGCCAAGACAGCCAAGAGACCCAGTACTTC. This encodes CASSQDSQETQYF.

This clonotype was seen only once. DNA for the CDR3: TGTGCCAGCAGTTCTCCCGACAGGGTTCCTCAGCCCCAGCATTTT. It codes for CASSSPDRVPQPQHF. The chain carries TRBV27 and TRBJ1-5; 7 positions match TRBD1. V lost 4 bases to trimming and J lost 6 bases; unmatched junction nucleotides: 9. Germline V gene sequence: CDR1 MNHEY, CDR2 SMNVEV (reference sequence). This CDR3 spans 15 amino acids.

The genes are TRBV2 and TRBJ2-5; D might be TRBD1 (6 bases). The CDR3 loop spans 14 amino acids. Trimming removed 1 base from V and 2 bases from J, with 8 bases in between. The germline V gene encodes CDR1 SNHLY and CDR2 FYNNEI. Written as DNA, the CDR3 is TGTGCCAGCAGTGAAGGCAGGGGACAAGAGACCCAGTACTTC. Encoded protein: CASSEGRGQETQYF.